One sample yielded the 5 T cell receptor beta chains listed below, sequenced in a study of cytomegalovirus exposure and HLA in healthy donors. The PCR made use of 60 Vbeta and 13 Jbeta primers. The method was immunoSEQ multiplex PCR; TCRdb's version includes in-frame clones alone and lacks a portion of them. The sample lists 150,000 to 200,000 clones, about 80% occurring once. Sequencing was carried out using PBMCs. The receptors were gathered from a woman in her late teens or twenties in good health and CMV-seropositive.

This clone was seen once. The chain uses TRBV14 and TRBJ2-7; 14 bases map to TRBD2. Losses at the gene ends were 2 bases for V and 3 bases for J; bases not matched to a gene: 3. The CDR3 loop spans 16 amino acids. CDR1 and CDR2 (germline): SGHDN, FVKESK. This chain's CDR3 is CASSQRTSGGLYEQYF. The CDR3 DNA is TGTGCCAGCAGCCAACGGACTAGCGGGGGGCTCTACGAGCAGTACTTC.

The chain employs TRBV5-4 and TRBJ2-7; 8 nucleotides match TRBD1. Looked up from germline, CDR1 is SGHNT and CDR2 is YYREEE (reference sequence). The CDR3 runs 16 residues. The V gene end was trimmed by 2 bases and the J gene end by 0 bases; junction bases not matched to a gene: 7. The CDR3 is CASSFGTGSFSYEQYV. CDR3 bases: TGTGCCAGCAGCTTCGGGACAGGAAGTTTCTCCTACGAGCAGTACGTC.

The gene calls are TRBV11-2 and TRBJ2-7; TRBD2 agrees at 8 bases. The CDR3 sequence is 15 residues long. The germline V gene encodes CDR1 SGHAT and CDR2 FQNNGV. Losses at the gene ends were 1 base for V and 3 bases for J; bases not matched to a gene: 5. The CDR3 sequence: CASSLAVTSDYEQYF. The CDR3 nucleotides read TGTGCCAGCAGCTTAGCTGTGACTAGCGACTACGAGCAGTACTTC.

The V gene is TRBV6-6, the J gene TRBJ1-4, with 7 nucleotides matching TRBD1. There are 14 residues in the CDR3. V gave up 2 bases and J gave up 4 bases; unmatched junction bases: 1. The V gene's germline CDR1 is MNHNY and CDR2 SVGAGI (reference sequence). The CDR3 DNA reads TGTGCCAGCAGTTACCGACAGGGTAATGAAAAACTGTTTTTT. Amino acids: CASSYRQGNEKLFF.

V and J are TRBV4-3 and TRBJ1-3; D perhaps matches TRBD1 (5 bases). Germline V gene sequence: CDR1 LGHNA, CDR2 YSLEER. The CDR3 consists of 16 residues. Deletions cut 3 bases from V and 3 bases from J, with 15 bases between. The CDR3 bases are TGCGCCAGCAGCCAGCAGGGCATCAGCAGTGGAAACACCATATATTTT. Translated: CASSQQGISSGNTIYF.